This T cell receptor (beta chain) originates from a study of control samples from healthy donors and cancer patients. V shed 0 bases and J shed 10 bases, with 12 bases lying between them. CDR1 SGHDN and CDR2 FVKESK come from the germline V gene. CDR3 size: 13 residues. Clones were sequenced by immunoSEQ multiplex PCR, and TCRdb holds only the in-frame ones, with some missing. The sample comprises approximately 130,000 clones, approximately 87% of which are singletons, and about 2.7% rests with the top ten. The clonotype originates from a man aged 55-75 years in good health. This chain links TRBV14 with TRBJ1-1; D is perhaps TRBD1 (5 bases). Material: blood. The DNA for the CDR3 is TGTGCCAGCAGCCAAGATCGGGGACTGGGAGCTTTCTTT. Its protein product is CASSQDRGLGAFF.